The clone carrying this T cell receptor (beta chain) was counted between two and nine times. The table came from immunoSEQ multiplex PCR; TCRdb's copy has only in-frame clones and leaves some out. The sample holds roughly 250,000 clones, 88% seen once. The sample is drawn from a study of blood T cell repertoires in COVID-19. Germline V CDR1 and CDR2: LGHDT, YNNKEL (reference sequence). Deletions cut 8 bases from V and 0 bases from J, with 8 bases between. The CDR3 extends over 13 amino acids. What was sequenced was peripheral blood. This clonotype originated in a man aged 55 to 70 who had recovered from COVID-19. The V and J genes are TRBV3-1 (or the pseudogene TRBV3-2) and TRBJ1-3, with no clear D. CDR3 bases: TGTGCCAGCGGACTGAGCTCTGGAAACACCATATATTTT. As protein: CASGLSSGNTIYF.